This T cell receptor beta chain was profiled in a study of CD8+CD57+ T cells in acquired aplastic anemia. Study-wide context: Sorting CD4+ and CD8+ cells gave DNA averaging about 3.2 ug. Healthy donors had, on average, about 10.8 million reads for their CD4+ cells. The study's findings and limits: Patients shared some 30 CD8+ CDR3 sequences with controls.

Details on this clonotype: Its matching antigen is unknown.

The CDR3 covers 15 residues. J gave up 7 bases and V 2 bases, and 4 bases lay outside the gene matches. Germline V gene sequence: CDR1 ENHRY, CDR2 SYGVKD. Both TCR beta VDJ combination and CDR3 sequence profiling were carried out. Genomic DNA was the template for this profiling. TCRdb re-called the reads with MiXCR, one entry per CDR3 protein. The top ten clones hold 16% of a sample with fewer than 250,000 distinct CDR3 sequences, about half of them seen once. Specimen: sorted CD4+, CD8+, or CD8+CD57+ T cells (not recorded which) from PBMCs. V usage is TRBV10-3 and J usage is TRBJ1-6, with TRBD1 matching over 8 bases. The receptor was isolated from a human donor in good health, serving as a control. CDR3 region: CAISESNRGNSPLHF. CDR3 in DNA: TGTGCCATCAGTGAGAGTAACAGGGGGAATTCACCCCTCCACTTT.